The 6 T cell receptor beta chains in this list originate from one sample, sequenced in a study of blood T cell repertoires in COVID-19. The assay was immunoSEQ multiplex PCR, and TCRdb's table has in-frame clones only and misses some. Here the sample spans over 150,000 clones, 80% to 90% being singletons. The specimen sequenced was peripheral blood. The receptors stem from a woman in her sixties or seventies who had recovered from COVID-19.

As for this clone: The same CDR3 is also encoded by other DNA sequences in this sample. DNA of the CDR3: TGCGCCAGCAGCTTGGGACAGGGCGTCGCCGGGGAGCTGTTTTTT. Translated: CASSLGQGVAGELFF. The V and J genes are TRBV5-1 and TRBJ2-2; 7 bases match TRBD1. Germline assignment: CDR1 SGHRS and CDR2 YFSETQ. This CDR3 has 15 residues. V shed 0 bases and J 6 bases; nucleotides not matched to a gene: 5.

Comments on this clone: Other DNA sequences in the same sample also yield this CDR3. The rearrangement uses TRBV28 and TRBJ1-5; TRBD1 is a possible D gene (6 bases). Germline-derived CDR1 and CDR2 are MDHEN and SYDVKM. Trimming stripped 6 bases from V and 6 bases from J, with 15 bases between. CDR3 length: 14 amino acids. CDR3 sequence: CASSLGGGSQPQHF. CDR3 nucleotide sequence: TGTGCCAGCAGCTTAGGGGGGGGCTCTCAGCCCCAGCATTTT.

The J gene is TRBJ2-5, the V gene TRBV10-3; tentatively, D is TRBD2 (6 bases). Trimming pared 6 bases from V and 2 bases from J, leaving 16 bases between. The germline V gene encodes CDR1 ENHRY and CDR2 SYGVKD. The CDR3 consists of 15 residues. The chain's CDR3 is CAISGGSYQQETQYF. CDR3 bases: TGTGCCATCAGCGGGGGTAGCTATCAGCAAGAGACCCAGTACTTC.

This clone showed up just a few times. J is TRBJ1-6 and V is TRBV28, with 8 nucleotides matching TRBD1. V shed 8 bases, J shed 9 bases, and the junction held 12 bases outside the gene matches. Germline V gene sequence: CDR1 MDHEN, CDR2 SYDVKM. The CDR3 is made up of 15 amino acids. The CDR3 sequence: CASYKSSGGSSPLHF. The CDR3 DNA follows: TGTGCCAGCTATAAATCGTCAGGGGGCAGTTCACCCCTCCACTTT.

The chain joins TRBV29-1 to TRBJ2-5; the match to TRBD1 covers 7 bases. The V and J ends lost 7 bases and 3 bases, in that order; junction bases with no gene match: 8. Germline CDR1 SQVTM, CDR2 ANQGSEA. This CDR3 has 13 amino acids. The CDR3 sequence: CSGYRDSEETQYF. CDR3 nucleotide sequence: TGCAGCGGGTACCGGGACAGTGAAGAGACCCAGTACTTC.

V and J are TRBV6-6 and TRBJ2-2; the D is unclear. The CDR3 has 11 amino acids. Germline V gene data show CDR1 as MNHNY and CDR2 as SVGAGI (reference sequence). V was shortened by 7 bases and J by 3 bases, with 3 bases between the two germline ends. Here the CDR3 DNA reads TGTGCCAGCACCTACACCGGGGAGCTGTTTTTT. It yields the protein CASTYTGELFF.